Below are 22 T cell receptor beta chains sequenced from a single sample in a study of PD-L1 blockade in urothelial cancer. Measured with immunoSEQ multiplex PCR; TCRdb has only the in-frame clones, and not every one. The table records roughly 44,000 clones, almost 85% of them present only once. This sample comprised PBMCs, obtained around atezolizumab (anti-PD-L1) treatment. The source of these receptors is a man between 65 and 80 years old with urothelial cancer.

This clone has a handful of counts. The chain combines TRBV19 with TRBJ1-1, with D uncertain. The V end lost 3 bases, the J end lost 8 bases, and 19 bases lay between the germline ends. Looked up from germline, CDR1 is LNHDA and CDR2 is SQIVND (reference sequence). The CDR3 runs 15 residues. CDR3: CASSILTGSGGEAFF. For the CDR3, the DNA is TGTGCCAGTAGTATCCTGACGGGGAGCGGCGGGGAAGCTTTCTTT.

The CDR3 is CASSLWQPPYNEQFF. CDR3 coding DNA: TGTGCCAGCAGTTTGTGGCAACCCCCCTACAATGAGCAGTTCTTC. This chain joins TRBV28 and TRBJ2-1; D uncertain. The CDR3 length is 15 residues. V lost 3 bases and J lost 2, with 11 bases in between. CDR1 is MDHEN, CDR2 SYDVKM, per germline.

The chain is built from TRBV4-1 and TRBJ1-2; no reliable D call. The germline CDR1 and CDR2 sequences are MGHRA and YSYEKL. This CDR3 comprises 13 residues. Trimming left V 1 base short and J 2 bases short, with 5 bases between. DNA for the CDR3: TGCGCCAGCAGCCAAGTCGAGAACTATGGCTACACCTTC. Protein: CASSQVENYGYTF.

The chain carries TRBV19 and TRBJ2-3, with 9 bases matching TRBD1. V dropped 5 bases and J dropped 2; count of bases not matched to a gene: 8. CDR1 and CDR2 from the germline V gene are LNHDA and SQIVND (reference sequence). The CDR3 is 16 amino acids. The CDR3 nucleotides are TGTGCCAGTAGTGTATCCGGGACAGGGCCCACAGATACGCAGTATTTT. Amino acid sequence: CASSVSGTGPTDTQYF.

This sequence joins TRBV5-4 and TRBJ1-2, with 7 positions matching TRBD1. Germline V gene lookup returns CDR1 SGHNT and CDR2 YYREEE (reference sequence). The CDR3 is made up of 13 amino acids. V was clipped by 3 bases and J by 8 bases; unmatched bases: 7. The CDR3 nucleotides read TGTGCCAGCAGCTCGAGGACAGGCAGCGGCTACACCTTC. This sequence encodes CASSSRTGSGYTF.

This clone was seen only a few times. The chain joins TRBV6-1 to TRBJ2-5; D possibly corresponds to TRBD2 (6 bases). This CDR3 contains 12 residues. Germline V gene lookup returns CDR1 MNHNS and CDR2 SASEGT. V lost 6 bases and J lost 3, with 8 bases in between. The CDR3 DNA is TGTGCCAGCAGGTGGGGGGAAGAGACCCAGTACTTC. It encodes CASRWGEETQYF.

The chain couples TRBV7-3 to TRBJ2-5; 8 positions match TRBD1. Germline values: CDR1 SGHTA, CDR2 FQGTGA. V was clipped by 5 bases and J by 2 bases; unmatched bases: 4. The CDR3 runs to 14 residues. CDR3 DNA sequence: TGTGCCAGCAGCGCAAACAGGGGGCAAGAGACCCAGTACTTC. Translated: CASSANRGQETQYF. Full variable domain (remainder filled in from reference TRBV7-3 and TRBJ2-5): GAGVSQTPSNKVTEKGKYVELRCDPISGHTALYWYRQSLGQGPEFLIYFQGTGAADDSGLPNDRFFAVRPEGSVSTLKIQRTERGDSAVYLCASSANRGQETQYFGPGTRLLVL.

V gene TRBV2 combines with J gene TRBJ1-5; D possibly corresponds to TRBD1 (6 bases). With 3 bases removed from V and 0 bases from J, the gap between germline ends came to 12 bases. The CDR3 length is 16 residues. Germline V gives CDR1 SNHLY, CDR2 FYNNEI. In nucleotides, the CDR3 is TGTGCCAGCAGTGATTGGACAGCTCCTAGCAATCAGCCCCAGCATTTT. It translates to CASSDWTAPSNQPQHF.

There are a few counts of this clone. V gene TRBV11-1 combines with J gene TRBJ1-6; a weak D match, TRBD1 (5 bases). Germline V CDR1 and CDR2: SGHAT, FQDESV (reference sequence). This CDR3 spans 15 amino acids. V shed 5 bases and J shed 5 bases, with 13 bases lying between them. CDR3 protein: CASSPGLSNNSPLHF. The CDR3 DNA reads TGTGCCAGCAGCCCGGGACTGTCAAATAATTCACCCCTCCACTTT.

The chain recombines TRBV7-2 with TRBJ2-2; 7 positions match TRBD1. CDR3 length equals 15 residues. CDR1 SGHTA and CDR2 FQGNSA come from the germline V gene. The J segment lost 2 bases and the V segment lost 5 bases, leaving 5 bases of the junction unmatched. The CDR3 DNA sequence: TGTGCCAGCAGCGAAGGGGGCCCTAACACCGGGGAGCTGTTTTTT. Amino acids: CASSEGGPNTGELFF.

V is TRBV28 and J is TRBJ1-3; D is uncertain. Germline V gives CDR1 MDHEN, CDR2 SYDVKM. The CDR3 is 16 residues long. Trimming took off 5 bases at V and 1 base at J, with 15 bases between the two ends. CDR3 sequence: CASSPAGPGSGNTIYF. The DNA for the CDR3 is TGTGCCAGCAGTCCCGCCGGTCCGGGATCTGGAAACACCATATATTTT.

This chain links TRBV28 with TRBJ2-2; a weak D match, TRBD2 (5 bases). This CDR3 has 16 residues. The germline gives CDR1 MDHEN, CDR2 SYDVKM. Deletions cut 7 bases from V and 4 bases from J, with 19 bases between. For the CDR3, the DNA is TGTGCCAGCACCCCCCCGACTATTAACCCCACCGGGGAGCTGTTTTTT. Its translation: CASTPPTINPTGELFF.

V and J are TRBV4-2 and TRBJ1-3, with D possibly TRBD1 on 6 matching bases. The CDR3 is 18 amino acids. Between the trimmed V and J ends, which lost 1 base and 0 bases, there was a span of 16 bases. Germline V CDR1 and CDR2: LGHNA, YNFKEQ. CDR3: CASSQAPVGRGSGNTIYF. CDR3 nucleotide sequence: TGTGCCAGCAGCCAAGCCCCCGTGGGCAGGGGCTCTGGAAACACCATATATTTT.

V gene TRBV7-2 combines with J gene TRBJ2-7; TRBD1 is a possible D gene (5 bases). V dropped 1 base and J dropped 3 bases, with 13 bases sitting between them. Germline CDR1 reads SGHTA; CDR2 reads FQGNSA. This CDR3 contains 15 residues. The CDR3 DNA sequence: TGTGCCAGCAGCTTAGTAGGTGGGGCCGTCTACGAGCAGTACTTC. Its protein product is CASSLVGGAVYEQYF.

This chain joins TRBV28 and TRBJ2-2, with 9 bases aligning to TRBD2. Trimming took 3 bases from V and 7 from J; bases not matched to a gene: 6. The CDR3 runs to 15 residues. CDR1 MDHEN and CDR2 SYDVKM come from the germline V gene. CDR3: CASSFLAGNVGELFF. CDR3 in DNA: TGTGCCAGCAGTTTTCTAGCGGGAAACGTCGGGGAGCTGTTTTTT.

The V call is TRBV7-9, the J call TRBJ2-1, with 8 nucleotides matching TRBD2. The V and J ends lost 5 bases and 6 bases, in that order; junction bases with no gene match: 9. The CDR3 loop spans 15 amino acids. Germline V gene data show CDR1 as SEHNR and CDR2 as FQNEAQ (reference sequence). CDR3 nucleotide sequence: TGTGCCAGCAGCGTCTCGGGACTAGATACCAATGAGCAGTTCTTC. Translated: CASSVSGLDTNEQFF.

This clone appeared a single time. The V gene is TRBV5-6, the J gene TRBJ1-3; 8 bases agree with TRBD1. This CDR3 has 16 amino acids. The germline gives CDR1 SGHDT, CDR2 YYEEEE. V was pared by 2 bases and J by 3 bases, with 7 bases of the junction left unmatched. CDR3 coding DNA: TGTGCCAGCAGCTTAGACAGGGGATCTTTTGGAAACACCATATATTTT. Its protein product is CASSLDRGSFGNTIYF.

The V and J genes are TRBV28 and TRBJ1-1; D might be TRBD1 (5 bases). The CDR3 has 14 amino acids. The V end was cut by 6 bases, the J end by 7 bases, with 18 bases between. Per germline, CDR1 MDHEN and CDR2 SYDVKM. DNA for the CDR3: TGTGCCAGCAGGGGGGGGTCGGTGGGGAGTGAAGCTTTCTTT. Amino acids: CASRGGSVGSEAFF.

CDR3 nucleotides: TGTGCCAGCAGCTTGGAGGGCACGGGATATGAAAAACTGTTTTTT. Amino acid sequence: CASSLEGTGYEKLFF. This rearrangement joins TRBV5-5 to TRBJ1-4; D gene unclear. Per the germline V gene, CDR1 is SGHKS and CDR2 is YYEKEE (reference sequence). Trimming removed 0 bases at V and 6 bases at J, with 12 bases between. This CDR3 spans 15 amino acids.

The rearrangement uses TRBV6-4 and TRBJ2-3, with a tentative D call TRBD2 (5 bases). This CDR3 has 16 residues. CDR1 and CDR2 (germline): MRHNA, SNTAGT. The V gene lost 2 bases and the J gene lost 3 bases, with 15 bases spanning the gap. CDR3 coding DNA: TGTGCCAGCAGTGACAAAGGAGTAGAGGGAACAGATACGCAGTATTTT. Translated, it gives CASSDKGVEGTDTQYF.

V is TRBV19 and J is TRBJ2-2; 10 bases map to TRBD2. CDR3 length: 16 residues. V lost 5 bases and J lost 5; bases outside the gene matches: 8. Germline-derived CDR1 and CDR2 are LNHDA and SQIVND (reference sequence). The CDR3 spells CASSRRTSGGTGELFF. CDR3 coding DNA: TGTGCCAGTAGTCGACGGACTAGCGGAGGGACCGGGGAGCTGTTTTTT. Based on the CDR3 plus reference TRBV19 and TRBJ2-2, the full variable domain is DGGITQSPKYLFRKEGQNVTLSCEQNLNHDAMYWYRQDPGQGLRLIYYSQIVNDFQKGDIAEGYSVSREKKESFPLTVTSAQKNPTAFYLCASSRRTSGGTGELFFGEGSRLTVL.

The chain carries TRBV28 and TRBJ1-1, with D possibly being TRBD1 (5 bases). Germline-derived CDR1 and CDR2 are MDHEN and SYDVKM. The CDR3 is 12 residues long. Trimming cost V 8 bases and J 4 bases, with 11 bases left between them. The CDR3 DNA sequence: TGTGCCAGCGGGAAGCAGGGCACTGAAGCTTTCTTT. Its translation is CASGKQGTEAFF. Filled out from reference TRBV28 and TRBJ1-1, the complete variable domain reads DVKVTQSSRYLVKRTGEKVFLECVQDMDHENMFWYRQDPGLGLRLIYFSYDVKMKEKGDIPEGYSVSREKKERFSLILESASTNQTSMYLCASGKQGTEAFFGQGTRLTVV.